This TCR beta chain was obtained from a study of shared clonotypes between healthy human individuals. Study summary: Every donor yielded three CD4 naive, three CD4 memory, two CD8 naive and one CD8 memory plate.

Positive CCR7 selection of CD45RO-negative cells yielded the naive CD8 cells, and terminally differentiated effector memory CD45RA+ cells were excluded. Healthy HIV-negative adults without recent acute infections or vaccinations served as donors. Samples underwent the assay at deep level. Several immunoSEQ 96-well plates shared each subset's DNA, each plate a replicate. Sequenced by immunoSEQ multiplex PCR; TCRdb stores in-frame clones only, minus some. Of hundreds of thousands of clones listed, roughly 96% are singletons. CDR1 and CDR2 (germline): SEHNR, FQNEAQ (reference sequence). V lost 1 base and J lost 4, with 8 bases in between. The CDR3 runs to 13 residues.

Sequencing used naive CD8+ T cells sorted from blood. This TCR was recovered from a woman under 40 in good health. The genes are TRBV7-9 and TRBJ2-7, with no clear D. CDR3 sequence (DNA): TGTGCCAGCAGCTTAGAAATGGGGTACGAGCAGTACTTC. Protein sequence: CASSLEMGYEQYF.